A selection of T cell receptor beta chains follows, all from one sample in a study of T-cell memory formation after mild COVID-19. TCRdb re-analysed the 5' RACE reads in MiXCR, keeping a single row per CDR3 protein. The sample lists around 340,000 distinct CDR3 sequences, approximately 15% occurring once. Sequencing input: PBMCs or a T cell subset sorted from them (not recorded which). These TCRs come from a man aged 18 to 29 who had mild COVID-19 (a few samples of this study predate the infection). Cell type and time point are not known. Each CDR3 is given with its conserved first and last residue. D genes are given only for firm matches. Clone size, where shown, is once, few, many, or a class for clones that have expanded.

j_gene: TRBJ1-4; len: 13; v_gene: TRBV29-1; abundance: few; d_gene: TRBD1; CDR3nt: TGCAGCGCCAGGACAGGGGGTAATGAAAAACTGTTTTTT; CDR3aa: CSARTGGNEKLFF
j_gene: TRBJ1-2; len: 14; v_gene: TRBV10-3; abundance: few; d_gene: TRBD1; CDR3nt: TGTGCCATCAGTGAGCGGGGGACAGTGAATGGCTACACCTTC; CDR3aa: CAISERGTVNGYTF
j_gene: TRBJ2-5; len: 15; v_gene: TRBV12-3/TRBV12-4; abundance: few; d_gene: TRBD2; CDR3nt: TGTGCCAGCAGGTCCGAGACTAGCGGGGGGACGGCCCAGTACTTC; CDR3aa: CASRSETSGGTAQYF
j_gene: TRBJ1-2; len: 13; v_gene: TRBV20-1; abundance: few; d_gene: NA; CDR3nt: TGCAGTGCTAGTTCTACAACTAACTATGGCTACACCTTC; CDR3aa: CSASSTTNYGYTF
j_gene: TRBJ1-1; len: 15; v_gene: TRBV7-2; abundance: few; d_gene: NA; CDR3nt: TGTGCCAGCAGCCTCCGGGACACCCTGAACACTGAAGCTTTCTTT; CDR3aa: CASSLRDTLNTEAFF
j_gene: TRBJ1-1; len: 13; v_gene: TRBV14; abundance: NA; d_gene: NA; CDR3nt: TGTGCCAGCAGCCAAGCGGGTCGTCATGAAGCTTTCTTT; CDR3aa: CASSQAGRHEAFF
j_gene: TRBJ1-4; len: 14; v_gene: TRBV15; abundance: NA; d_gene: NA; CDR3nt: TGTGCCACCAGCAGAGTCGGCGCTGTCGAAAAACTGTTTTTT; CDR3aa: CATSRVGAVEKLFF
j_gene: TRBJ2-4; len: 15; v_gene: TRBV10-3; abundance: many; d_gene: TRBD2; CDR3nt: TGTGCCACCCAAGCGGGGGGGGTAGCCAAAAACATTCAGTACTTC; CDR3aa: CATQAGGVAKNIQYF
j_gene: TRBJ2-5; len: 15; v_gene: TRBV18; abundance: few; d_gene: NA; CDR3nt: TGTGCCAGCTCACCACCCGGGGCTACCCGAGAGACCCAGTACTTC; CDR3aa: CASSPPGATRETQYF
j_gene: TRBJ2-1; len: 16; v_gene: TRBV6-6; abundance: few; d_gene: TRBD2; CDR3nt: TGTGCCAGCAGTACCGGGACTAGCGGGGCCTACAATGAGCAGTTCTTC; CDR3aa: CASSTGTSGAYNEQFF
j_gene: TRBJ2-5; len: 15; v_gene: TRBV15; abundance: many; d_gene: TRBD2; CDR3nt: TGTGCCACCAGTTCACTTAAGCGGGGGCAAGAGACCCAGTACTTC; CDR3aa: CATSSLKRGQETQYF
j_gene: TRBJ2-3; len: 14; v_gene: TRBV28; abundance: few; d_gene: NA; CDR3nt: TGTGCCAGCAGTCCCGACAAGTTGACGGATACGCAGTATTTT; CDR3aa: CASSPDKLTDTQYF
j_gene: TRBJ2-7; len: 13; v_gene: TRBV4-1; abundance: NA; d_gene: NA; CDR3nt: TGCGCCAGCAGCCAAGAAGGCGAGTACGAGCAGTACTTC; CDR3aa: CASSQEGEYEQYF
j_gene: TRBJ1-5; len: 15; v_gene: TRBV4-1; abundance: few; d_gene: TRBD1; CDR3nt: TGCGCCAGCAGCCTCTGGGACAGGCGGGATCAGCCCCAGCATTTT; CDR3aa: CASSLWDRRDQPQHF